What follows are 27 T cell receptor beta chains derived from one specimen sequenced in a study of blood T cell repertoires in COVID-19. Using immunoSEQ multiplex PCR, the repertoire was profiled, and TCRdb retains in-frame clones only, with some absent. The sample has 130,000 to 150,000 clones; more than 65% are singletons. The source material was peripheral blood. These receptor sequences come from a man older than 75 with acute or convalescent COVID-19.

The V gene is TRBV6-5, the J gene TRBJ1-2, with TRBD1 matching over 8 bases. Trimming took 6 bases from V and 4 from J; bases not matched to a gene: 10. Per germline, CDR1 MNHEY and CDR2 SVGAGI. The CDR3 is 15 residues long. DNA for the CDR3: TGTGCCAGCAGGCCCGGACAGGGAGGTAGCTATGGCTACACCTTC. Residues: CASRPGQGGSYGYTF.

The chain has TRBV11-2 and TRBJ2-7; the D is unclear. The CDR3 contains 13 residues. Germline V CDR1 and CDR2: SGHAT, FQNNGV. The germline V and J ends were trimmed by 4 bases and 2 bases, with 9 bases remaining between them. This CDR3 is CASSYLLTYEQYF. Here the CDR3 DNA reads TGTGCCAGCAGCTATCTCTTAACCTACGAGCAGTACTTC.

V is TRBV10-1 and J is TRBJ2-7; D unresolved. This CDR3 has 13 amino acids. With 0 bases removed from V and 3 bases from J, the gap between germline ends came to 6 bases. CDR1 is WNHNN and CDR2 is SYGVQD in the germline V gene (reference sequence). CDR3 protein: CASSESIIYEQYF. CDR3 sequence (DNA): TGCGCCAGCAGTGAGTCAATAATCTACGAGCAGTACTTC.

This clone was detected a few times. The J gene is TRBJ1-1, the V gene TRBV6-1; D is unresolved. The CDR3 loop spans 10 amino acids. Per the germline V gene, CDR1 is MNHNS and CDR2 is SASEGT. This CDR3 is CASRNTEAFF. CDR3 DNA: TGTGCATCGAGGAACACTGAAGCTTTCTTT.

This chain joins TRBV18 and TRBJ2-7; weak D call: TRBD1 (5 bases). The germline V and J ends were trimmed by 3 bases and 6 bases, with 21 bases remaining between them. The CDR3 totals 16 residues. In germline, CDR1 is KGHSH, CDR2 LQKENI. This CDR3 reads CASSPIPDVRGSEQYF. The CDR3 bases are TGTGCCAGCTCACCTATACCGGACGTTAGGGGATCCGAGCAGTACTTC.

This clone was observed a single time. The chain employs TRBV6-2 or TRBV6-3 and TRBJ2-7; possibly TRBD1 for D (6 bases). CDR3 length: 15 residues. Germline V gene lookup returns CDR1 MNHEY and CDR2 SVGEGT. Trimming removed 5 bases at V and 0 bases at J, with 14 bases between. The CDR3 region has the DNA TGTGCCAGCAGTGTGCAGGGGCACAGCTCCTACGAGCAGTACTTC. This encodes CASSVQGHSSYEQYF.

V and J are TRBV20-1 and TRBJ1-1; no clear D gene. This CDR3 has 11 residues. In germline, CDR1 is DFQATT, CDR2 SNEGSKA (reference sequence). Trimming pared 1 base from V and 12 bases from J, leaving 12 bases between. The CDR3 DNA reads TGCAGTGCTAGAGTTCGGGATATAACTTTCTTT. This codes for CSARVRDITFF.

The chain joins TRBV5-1 to TRBJ2-3; 12 bases line up with TRBD2. The CDR3 is 17 amino acids. After removal of 0 bases from V and 4 bases from J, the junction contained 6 bases not matched to a gene. The germline V gene encodes CDR1 SGHRS and CDR2 YFSETQ. CDR3 region: CASSLVTSGGLSDTQYF. The CDR3 nucleotides are TGCGCCAGCAGCTTGGTAACTAGCGGGGGGCTGTCAGATACGCAGTATTTT.

The J gene is TRBJ1-2, the V gene TRBV29-1; possibly TRBD1 for D (6 bases). CDR1 is SQVTM and CDR2 is ANQGSEA in the germline V gene. This CDR3 comprises 12 residues. V shed 1 base and J shed 6 bases, with 9 bases lying between them. The CDR3 nucleotides read TGCAGCGTTGAAGTCGGACAGAATGGCTACACCTTC. This gives the protein CSVEVGQNGYTF.

This clone came up a few times. This rearrangement joins TRBV5-1 to TRBJ2-1, with 15 bases lining up with TRBD2. Unmatched junction bases numbered 9, after V lost 4 bases and J lost 4 bases. The CDR3 has 18 amino acids. The germline V gene encodes CDR1 SGHRS and CDR2 YFSETQ. The CDR3 DNA reads TGCGCCAGCAGCCTTCGGACTAGCGGGGGGGCCCCGTACAATGAGCAGTTCTTC. It specifies CASSLRTSGGAPYNEQFF.

This sequence joins TRBV28 and TRBJ1-6, with D hard to call. V was trimmed by 6 bases and J by 7 bases, leaving 10 bases between them. Germline loops: CDR1 MDHEN, CDR2 SYDVKM. This CDR3 comprises 13 residues. CDR3 amino acids: CASRRSRNSPLHF. The CDR3 DNA is TGTGCCAGCAGAAGGAGTCGGAATTCACCCCTCCACTTT.

This chain links TRBV5-1 with TRBJ2-1; D uncertain. In germline, CDR1 is SGHRS, CDR2 YFSETQ. Trimming cost V 4 bases and J 3 bases, with 14 bases left between them. This CDR3 is 15 amino acids long. The CDR3: CASSPSGQIYNEQFF. Here the CDR3 DNA reads TGCGCCAGCAGCCCCTCTGGGCAGATCTACAATGAGCAGTTCTTC.

This rearrangement joins TRBV5-6 to TRBJ2-1; 8 bases map to TRBD2. The germline CDR1 and CDR2 sequences are SGHDT and YYEEEE. The CDR3 runs 17 residues. Unmatched junction bases numbered 13, after V lost 0 bases and J lost 8 bases. CDR3 DNA sequence: TGTGCCAGCAGCTTGGCCCTCCGGGGGGGGACTTTCTATGAGCAGTTCTTC. Amino acids: CASSLALRGGTFYEQFF.

V usage is TRBV5-4 and J usage is TRBJ2-6; D perhaps matches TRBD1 (6 bases). Germline CDR1 SGHNT, CDR2 YYREEE (reference sequence). CDR3 length: 16 residues. Trimming pared 6 bases from V and 2 bases from J, leaving 15 bases between. The CDR3 reads CASTPFRGAGANVLTF. CDR3 in DNA: TGTGCCAGCACTCCCTTCAGGGGTGCTGGGGCCAACGTCCTGACTTTC.

The V and J genes are TRBV29-1 and TRBJ1-2; 7 bases align to TRBD1. The CDR3 runs to 16 residues. Germline V gene lookup returns CDR1 SQVTM and CDR2 ANQGSEA. The junction had 14 bases not matched to a gene; V was cut back by 1 base and J by 6 bases. The CDR3 coding sequence is TGCAGCGTTGAAGGAACCCTCCGATACAGGGGAAATGGCTACACCTTC. Protein: CSVEGTLRYRGNGYTF.

The chain joins TRBV6-1 to TRBJ1-2; perhaps TRBD1 as D (5 bases). The CDR3 runs 15 residues. From germline, CDR1 is MNHNS and CDR2 SASEGT. Trimming removed 3 bases at V and 2 bases at J, with 13 bases between. The CDR3 sequence: CASSDSPQGNYGYTF. The CDR3 DNA reads as TGTGCCAGCAGTGATTCACCCCAGGGCAACTATGGCTACACCTTC.

V is TRBV7-8 and J is TRBJ2-2; no definite D call. Trimming cost V 6 bases and J 0 bases, with 8 bases left between them. CDR1 and CDR2 from the germline V gene are SGHVS and FQNEAQ. The CDR3 is 14 amino acids. The CDR3 loop is CASRESTNTGELFF. CDR3 DNA: TGTGCCAGCAGAGAATCTACGAACACCGGGGAGCTGTTTTTT.

V and J are TRBV4-1 and TRBJ2-1, with D maybe TRBD2 (5 bases). This CDR3 is built from 17 residues. Germline V gene sequence: CDR1 MGHRA, CDR2 YSYEKL. V was pared by 2 bases and J by 3 bases, with 17 bases between. The CDR3 DNA sequence: TGCGCCAGCAGCCAATCTACCCGGAGGCTTAGCTACAATGAGCAGTTCTTC. It yields the protein CASSQSTRRLSYNEQFF.

The chain is built from TRBV21-1 and TRBJ1-6. TRBV21-1 is noted as a pseudogene. The CDR3 length is 14 residues. This CDR3 reads CASILPGNNSPLHF. The DNA of the CDR3 is TGTGCCAGCATCCTACCGGGGAATAATTCACCCCTCCACTTT.

Only a few counts were recorded for this clone. V gene TRBV28 combines with J gene TRBJ2-5; 8 nucleotides match TRBD1. J lost 4 bases, V lost 2 bases, and 6 bases had no gene match. Germline CDR1 and CDR2: MDHEN and SYDVKM. The CDR3 is 15 amino acids. In nucleotides, the CDR3 is TGTGCCAGCAGTTTACCGCAGGGGGCAGGAGAGACCCAGTACTTC. Amino acid sequence: CASSLPQGAGETQYF.

The V and J genes are TRBV4-1 and TRBJ2-5; the match to TRBD2 covers 10 bases. The CDR3 totals 15 residues. V was clipped by 1 base and J by 8 bases; unmatched bases: 7. Germline CDR1 is MGHRA and CDR2 is YSYEKL. The DNA for the CDR3 is TGCGCCAGCAGCCAAGCGGGAGCTAGCGGGGGAACCCAGTACTTC. Protein: CASSQAGASGGTQYF.

The chain has TRBV4-1 and TRBJ2-6, with a possible D match to TRBD1 (5 bases). The germline gives CDR1 MGHRA, CDR2 YSYEKL. V gave up 2 bases and J gave up 2 bases, with 7 bases separating them. There are 15 residues in the CDR3. CDR3 in amino acids: CASSQPGTGANVLTF. DNA of the CDR3: TGCGCCAGCAGCCAACCAGGGACTGGGGCCAACGTCCTGACTTTC.

V and J are TRBV6-4 and TRBJ2-1; a weak D match, TRBD1 (5 bases). V lost 0 bases and J lost 7, with 10 bases in between. Germline V gives CDR1 MRHNA, CDR2 SNTAGT. The CDR3 is made up of 14 amino acids. The CDR3 region has the DNA TGTGCCAGCAGTGACTCGATACAGGTAAATGAGCAGTTCTTC. As protein: CASSDSIQVNEQFF.

This chain connects TRBV15 to TRBJ1-5; D not resolved. This CDR3 is built from 13 residues. Trimming took off 1 base at V and 5 bases at J, with 6 bases between the two ends. Germline CDR1 and CDR2: LNHNV and YYDKDF (reference sequence). CDR3 bases: TGTGCCACCAGCAGAGGGGCCTATCAGCCCCAGCATTTT. This sequence encodes CATSRGAYQPQHF.

Here the CDR3 reads CASRSGQGGQETQYF. The DNA for the CDR3 is TGCGCCAGCAGATCGGGACAGGGAGGGCAAGAGACCCAGTACTTC. The V call is TRBV5-1, the J call TRBJ2-5, with 9 bases that match TRBD1. From germline, CDR1 is SGHRS and CDR2 YFSETQ. This CDR3 is built from 15 residues. Germline trimming cut 5 bases from V and 2 bases from J; bases unmatched to any gene: 7.

The rearrangement links TRBV6-1 to TRBJ1-2; 10 bases are shared with TRBD1. V shed 4 bases and J 1 base; nucleotides not matched to a gene: 6. CDR1 and CDR2 (germline): MNHNS, SASEGT. CDR3 length equals 16 residues. This CDR3 is CASSAEGTGVNYGYTF. The CDR3, as DNA: TGTGCCAGCAGTGCGGAAGGGACAGGGGTTAACTATGGCTACACCTTC.

V is TRBV6-5 and J is TRBJ2-7; 8 positions match TRBD1. The V gene's germline CDR1 is MNHEY and CDR2 SVGAGI. V trimming: 4 bases; J trimming: 0 bases; junction bases outside the gene matches: 5. This CDR3 is built from 15 residues. The CDR3 sequence: CASSWDRLSSYEQYF. CDR3 coding DNA: TGTGCCAGCAGTTGGGACAGGCTTAGCTCCTACGAGCAGTACTTC.